The 5 T cell receptor beta chains given below trace back to one sample, sequenced in a study of cytomegalovirus exposure and HLA in healthy donors. Generated by immunoSEQ multiplex PCR, the TCRdb table keeps only in-frame clones and is missing some. The sample lists 67,000 or so clones, 90% to 95% occurring once. Source material: PBMCs. The receptor source for this set is a man younger than 35 in good health and CMV-seropositive.

Worth noting for this clone: Other DNA variants within this sample encode the same CDR3. This chain links TRBV18 with TRBJ1-5; TRBD1 agrees at 8 bases. Germline CDR1 and CDR2: KGHSH and LQKENI. This CDR3 is 14 amino acids long. V was clipped by 3 bases and J by 2 bases; unmatched bases: 0. CDR3 amino acids: CASSPGQGNQPQHF. The CDR3 DNA reads as TGTGCCAGCTCACCGGGACAGGGCAATCAGCCCCAGCATTTT.

V and J are TRBV7-3 and TRBJ2-7; weak D call: TRBD2 (7 bases). The V and J ends lost 1 base and 5 bases respectively, with 9 bases between them. The CDR3 extends over 13 amino acids. Germline values: CDR1 SGHTA, CDR2 FQGTGA. As DNA, the CDR3 is TGTGCCAGCAGCTTAATGGGGGGGCACGAGCAGTACTTC. This encodes CASSLMGGHEQYF. The whole variable domain, filled in from reference TRBV7-3 and TRBJ2-7, reads GAGVSQTPSNKVTEKGKYVELRCDPISGHTALYWYRQSLGQGPEFLIYFQGTGAADDSGLPNDRFFAVRPEGSVSTLKIQRTERGDSAVYLCASSLMGGHEQYFGPGTRLTVT.

This chain connects TRBV14 to TRBJ2-3; 8 bases map to TRBD2. The CDR3 contains 15 residues. Losses at the gene ends were 1 base for V and 2 bases for J; bases not matched to a gene: 2. CDR1 and CDR2 (germline): SGHDN, FVKESK. The chain's CDR3 is CASSQVAGFTDTQYF. CDR3 bases: TGTGCCAGCAGCCAAGTAGCGGGGTTCACAGATACGCAGTATTTT.

This rearrangement joins TRBV7-9 to TRBJ1-2; TRBD1 matches at 11 bases. The CDR3 has 15 residues. Trimming cost V 3 bases and J 4 bases; bases outside gene matches: 4. Germline lookup yields CDR1 SEHNR and CDR2 FQNEAQ (reference sequence). CDR3 protein: CASSFGDRGTYGYTF. CDR3 DNA sequence: TGTGCCAGCAGCTTTGGGGACAGGGGGACCTATGGCTACACCTTC. The full variable domain, rest sourced from reference TRBV7-9 and TRBJ1-2, is DTGVSQNPRHKITKRGQNVTFRCDPISEHNRLYWYRQTLGQGPEFLTYFQNEAQLEKSRLLSDRFSAERPKGSFSTLEIQRTEQGDSAMYLCASSFGDRGTYGYTFGSGTRLTVV.

The CDR3 region has the DNA TGTGCCAGCAGCTTAGCTTGGGGACTTTCCTACGAGCAGTACTTC. It yields the protein CASSLAWGLSYEQYF. This sequence joins TRBV7-8 and TRBJ2-7, with D tentatively TRBD2 (6 bases). Trimming took off 0 bases at V and 1 base at J, with 10 bases between the two ends. The CDR3 covers 15 residues. CDR1 SGHVS and CDR2 FQNEAQ come from the germline V gene.